This T cell receptor (beta chain) was documented in a study of shared clonotypes between healthy human individuals. Trimming took off 2 bases at V and 0 bases at J, with 1 base between the two ends. This CDR3 has 12 residues. CDR1 SGHAT and CDR2 FQNNGV come from the germline V gene. The data were produced by immunoSEQ multiplex PCR, yet TCRdb's version contains in-frame clones alone and is incomplete. Among 190,000 or so clones listed, approximately 61% were seen once. V usage is TRBV11-2 and J usage is TRBJ2-5, with D hard to call. This sequence originates from a man younger than 45 in good health. The material sequenced was memory CD4+ T cells sorted from blood. Subset meaning: CD45RA-negative fraction. The CDR3 nucleotides are TGTGCCAGCAGCTTAAACCAAGAGACCCAGTACTTC. Protein: CASSLNQETQYF.